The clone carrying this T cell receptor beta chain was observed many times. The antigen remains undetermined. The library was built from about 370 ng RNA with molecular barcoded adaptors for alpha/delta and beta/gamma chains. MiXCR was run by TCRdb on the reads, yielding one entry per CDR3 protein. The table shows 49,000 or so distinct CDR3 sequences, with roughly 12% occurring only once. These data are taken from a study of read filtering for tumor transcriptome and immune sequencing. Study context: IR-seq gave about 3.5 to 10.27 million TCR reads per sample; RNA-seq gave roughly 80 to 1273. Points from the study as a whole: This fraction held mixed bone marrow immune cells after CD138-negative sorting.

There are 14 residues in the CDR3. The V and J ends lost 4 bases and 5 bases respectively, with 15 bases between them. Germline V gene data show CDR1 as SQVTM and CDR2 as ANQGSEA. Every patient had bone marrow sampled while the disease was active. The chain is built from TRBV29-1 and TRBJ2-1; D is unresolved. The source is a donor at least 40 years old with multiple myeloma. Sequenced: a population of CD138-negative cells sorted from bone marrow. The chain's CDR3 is CSVVSELGNNEQFF. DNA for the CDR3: TGCAGCGTTGTATCGGAACTGGGTAACAATGAGCAGTTCTTC.